A single sample is the source of the 4 T cell receptor beta chains below, sequenced in a study of blood T cell repertoires in COVID-19 (dated by TCRdb to about 2020). Libraries were prepared through the immunoSEQ multiplex PCR assay. TCRdb's version of the immuneACCESS table is confined to in-frame rearrangements and falls short of the full clone set. An unresolved V gene accounts for under half of the shortfall where checked; the remainder is of unknown origin. The sample table shows 200,000 to 300,000 clones, and more than 75% are seen once. Together, the top ten hold 12% of the sample. Sequenced sample: peripheral blood. All receptors come from a woman aged 60-75 years with active or convalescent COVID-19.

The V call is TRBV6-5, the J call TRBJ1-4; 9 nucleotides align to TRBD1. The CDR3 spans 13 residues. Trimming took 6 bases from V and 10 from J; bases not matched to a gene: 6. The germline gives CDR1 MNHEY, CDR2 SVGAGI. The CDR3 spells CASSQETGGKLFF. CDR3 coding DNA: TGTGCCAGCAGCCAAGAGACAGGGGGAAAACTGTTTTTT.

The chain is built from TRBV5-1 and TRBJ1-6, with 8 bases lining up with TRBD1. Germline loops: CDR1 SGHRS, CDR2 YFSETQ. V lost 4 bases and J lost 7; bases outside the gene matches: 4. This CDR3 contains 14 residues. This CDR3 is CASSTGTGNSPLHF. The CDR3 DNA reads as TGCGCCAGCAGCACCGGGACAGGCAATTCACCCCTCCACTTT.

The V and J genes are TRBV5-4 and TRBJ1-6; 8 bases align to TRBD1. The V gene end was trimmed by 4 bases and the J gene end by 9 bases; junction bases not matched to a gene: 9. The CDR3 runs 15 residues. Germline assignment: CDR1 SGHNT and CDR2 YYREEE (reference sequence). The CDR3 DNA sequence: TGTGCCAGCAGCCCTAGGACAGGGTCCCGTTCACCCCTCCACTTT. It codes for CASSPRTGSRSPLHF.

The chain has TRBV6-5 and TRBJ1-2; 7 nucleotides align to TRBD1. The J segment lost 8 bases and the V segment lost 6 bases, leaving 12 bases of the junction unmatched. Germline loops: CDR1 MNHEY, CDR2 SVGAGI. The CDR3 contains 14 residues. The CDR3 region is CASSLYEGAGGYTF. CDR3 bases: TGTGCCAGCAGCTTATATGAGGGGGCAGGGGGCTACACCTTC.